Detailed here is one TCR beta chain. Its cognate antigen is unknown. These data are taken from a study of identical twins. Broader study findings: The same donors were not followed; conclusions instead depended on cross-sectional statistical analysis.

From germline, CDR1 is LGHNA and CDR2 YSLEER. This CDR3 contains 15 residues. V lost 0 bases and J lost 1, with 10 bases in between. TCRdb itself ran the 5' RACE reads through MiXCR, one entry per CDR3 protein. The sample gives roughly 290,000 distinct CDR3 sequences, more than 8% of which show up once; 6% to 8.5% is in the top ten. The same data also went into a second study, on yellow fever vaccine responses in identical twins.

This receptor was identified in a young woman in good health. The sequencing input was CD8+ T cells sorted from blood. The chain couples TRBV4-3 to TRBJ2-7; a possible D gene is TRBD1 (5 bases). The CDR3 reads CASSQDWGSSYEQYF. The CDR3, as DNA: TGCGCCAGCAGCCAAGATTGGGGCTCTTCCTACGAGCAGTACTTC.